The sequence of this T cell receptor (beta chain) was determined in a study of identifying expanded T cells in peripheral blood. Germline V gene lookup returns CDR1 ENHRY and CDR2 SYGVKD. CDR3 length: 13 amino acids. V was clipped by 4 bases and J by 5 bases, with 11 bases between them. The data were produced by immunoSEQ multiplex PCR, yet TCRdb's version contains in-frame clones alone and is incomplete. The sample has 83,000 or so clones, about nine tenths seen once. The rearrangement links TRBV10-3 to TRBJ2-5; D is unclear. This TCR was recovered from a person aged 18-69 years in good health. Sequenced input: blood. Here the CDR3 reads CAISGLRSETQYF. DNA for the CDR3: TGTGCCATCAGTGGCCTTCGTTCCGAGACCCAGTACTTC.